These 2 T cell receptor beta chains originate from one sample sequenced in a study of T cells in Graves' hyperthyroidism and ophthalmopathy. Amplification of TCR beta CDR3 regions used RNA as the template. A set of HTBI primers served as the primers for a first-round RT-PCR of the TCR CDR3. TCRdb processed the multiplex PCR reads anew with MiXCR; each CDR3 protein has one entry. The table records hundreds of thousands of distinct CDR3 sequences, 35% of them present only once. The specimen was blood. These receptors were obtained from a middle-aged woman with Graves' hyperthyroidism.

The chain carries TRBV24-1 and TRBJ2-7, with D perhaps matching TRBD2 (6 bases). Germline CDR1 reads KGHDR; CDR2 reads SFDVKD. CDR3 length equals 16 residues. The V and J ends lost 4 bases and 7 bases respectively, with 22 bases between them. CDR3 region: CATSDTYGGEEEEQYF. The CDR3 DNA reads TGTGCCACCAGTGACACCTACGGAGGGGAGGAAGAGGAGCAGTACTTC.

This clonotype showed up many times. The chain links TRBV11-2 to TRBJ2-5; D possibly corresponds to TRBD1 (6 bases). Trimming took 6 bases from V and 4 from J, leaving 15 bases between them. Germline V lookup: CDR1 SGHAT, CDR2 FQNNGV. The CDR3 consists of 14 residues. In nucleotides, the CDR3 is TGTGCCAGCAGACCATCGCCAGGGGCAGAGACCCAGTACTTC. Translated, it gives CASRPSPGAETQYF. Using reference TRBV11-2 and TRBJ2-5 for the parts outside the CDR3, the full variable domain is EAGVAQSPRYKIIEKRQSVAFWCNPISGHATLYWYQQILGQGPKLLIQFQNNGVVDDSQLPKDRFSAERLKGVDSTLKIQPAKLEDSAVYLCASRPSPGAETQYFGPGTRLLVL.